One T cell receptor beta chain is described in this entry. The target antigen is unknown. Germline lookup yields CDR1 GTSNPN and CDR2 SVGIG (reference sequence). This CDR3 region has 11 residues. The data derive from a study of monozygotic twins with inflammatory bowel disease. Study outcomes and limitations: It was observed that concordant and discordant twins did not differ in repertoire similarity, possibly given limited power.

Through template switching, UMIs that included a 6-nucleotide sample barcode were added. TCRdb reanalyzed the 5' RACE reads and collapses them to one entry per CDR3 protein, without DNA. The sample table includes roughly 160,000 distinct CDR3 sequences. The sequence was obtained from a human donor with ulcerative colitis or Crohn's disease, or a healthy co-twin of an affected twin (not recorded which). V is TRBV30 and J is TRBJ2-1. The sample comprised blood. The CDR3 loop is CAWRMNNEQFF.